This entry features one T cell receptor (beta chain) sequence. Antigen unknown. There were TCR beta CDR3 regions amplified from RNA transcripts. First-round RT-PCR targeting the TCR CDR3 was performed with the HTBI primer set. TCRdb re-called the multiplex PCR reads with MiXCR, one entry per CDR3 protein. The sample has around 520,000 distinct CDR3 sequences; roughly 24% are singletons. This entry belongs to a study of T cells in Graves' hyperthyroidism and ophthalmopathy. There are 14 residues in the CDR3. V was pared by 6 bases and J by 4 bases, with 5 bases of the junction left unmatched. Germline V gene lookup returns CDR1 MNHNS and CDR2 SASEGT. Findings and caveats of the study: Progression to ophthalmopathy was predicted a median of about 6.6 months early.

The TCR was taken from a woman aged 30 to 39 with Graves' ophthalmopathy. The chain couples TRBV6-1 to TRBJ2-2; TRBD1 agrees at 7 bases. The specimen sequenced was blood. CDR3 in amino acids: CASRRTGVTGELFF. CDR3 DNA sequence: TGTGCCAGCAGGAGGACAGGAGTCACCGGGGAGCTGTTTTTT.